This TCR beta chain was identified during a study of T cell changes during pregnancy in multiple sclerosis. CDR3 length: 18 amino acids. Trimming pared 7 bases from V and 2 bases from J, leaving 23 bases between. Germline assignment: CDR1 SNHLY and CDR2 FYNNEI. This clone was found once. Clones were sequenced by immunoSEQ multiplex PCR, and TCRdb holds only the in-frame ones, with some missing. The repertoire holds some 120,000 clones, with about 96% as singletons. V is TRBV2 and J is TRBJ1-4; D is possibly TRBD1 (5 bases). Sequenced material: peripheral blood, taken after pregnancy. The receptor comes from a female donor with multiple sclerosis, enrolled in a pregnancy study. Here the CDR3 reads CASNGPGPTWGTNEKLFF. CDR3 coding DNA: TGTGCCAGCAACGGGCCCGGGCCGACCTGGGGCACTAATGAAAAACTGTTTTTT. The entire variable domain, with the rest obtained from reference TRBV2 and TRBJ1-4, is as follows: EPEVTQTPSHQVTQMGQEVILRCVPISNHLYFYWYRQILGQKVEFLVSFYNNEISEKSEIFDDQFSVERPDGSNFTLKIRSTKLEDSAMYFCASNGPGPTWGTNEKLFFGSGTQLSVL.